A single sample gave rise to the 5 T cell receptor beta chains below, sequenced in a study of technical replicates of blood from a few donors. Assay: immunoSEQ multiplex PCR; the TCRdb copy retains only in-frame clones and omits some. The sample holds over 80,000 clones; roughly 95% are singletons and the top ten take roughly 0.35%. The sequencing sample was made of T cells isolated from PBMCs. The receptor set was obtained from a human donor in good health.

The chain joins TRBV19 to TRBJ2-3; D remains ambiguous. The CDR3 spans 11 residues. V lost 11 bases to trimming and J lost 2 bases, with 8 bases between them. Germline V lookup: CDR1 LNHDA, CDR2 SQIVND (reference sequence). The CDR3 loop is CAEPLTDTQYF. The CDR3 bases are TGTGCCGAGCCCCTCACAGATACGCAGTATTTT.

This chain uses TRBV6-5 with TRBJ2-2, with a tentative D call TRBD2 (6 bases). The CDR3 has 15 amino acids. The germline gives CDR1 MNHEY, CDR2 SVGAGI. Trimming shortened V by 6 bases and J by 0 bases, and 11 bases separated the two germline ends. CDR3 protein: CASSWDFANTGELFF. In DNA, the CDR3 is TGTGCCAGCAGCTGGGACTTCGCGAACACCGGGGAGCTGTTTTTT.

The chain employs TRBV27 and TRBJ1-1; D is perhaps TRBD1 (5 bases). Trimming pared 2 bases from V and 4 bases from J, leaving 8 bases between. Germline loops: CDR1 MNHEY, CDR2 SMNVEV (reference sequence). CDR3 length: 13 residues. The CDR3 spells CASSLDSFTEAFF. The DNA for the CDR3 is TGTGCCAGCAGTTTAGACAGCTTCACTGAAGCTTTCTTT.

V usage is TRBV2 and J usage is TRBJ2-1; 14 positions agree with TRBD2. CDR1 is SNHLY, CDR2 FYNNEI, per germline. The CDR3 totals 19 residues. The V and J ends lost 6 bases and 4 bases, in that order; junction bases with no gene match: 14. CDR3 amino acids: CASRKPAGLAGERYNEQFF. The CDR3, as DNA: TGTGCCAGCAGGAAACCCGCGGGACTAGCGGGAGAAAGATACAATGAGCAGTTCTTC. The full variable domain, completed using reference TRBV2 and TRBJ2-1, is EPEVTQTPSHQVTQMGQEVILRCVPISNHLYFYWYRQILGQKVEFLVSFYNNEISEKSEIFDDQFSVERPDGSNFTLKIRSTKLEDSAMYFCASRKPAGLAGERYNEQFFGPGTRLTVL.

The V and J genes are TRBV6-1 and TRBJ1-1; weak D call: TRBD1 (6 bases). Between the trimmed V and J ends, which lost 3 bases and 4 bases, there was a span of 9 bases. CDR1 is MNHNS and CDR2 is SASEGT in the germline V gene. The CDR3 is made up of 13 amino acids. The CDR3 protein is CASSEQGPTEAFF. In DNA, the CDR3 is TGTGCCAGCAGTGAGCAGGGGCCCACTGAAGCTTTCTTT.